The source of this T cell receptor beta chain is a study of blood T cell repertoires in COVID-19. Turning to the study itself: T cells, B-cell-depleted T cells, or PBMCs supplied cDNA or gDNA.

TCRdb's copy holds only in-frame clones and misses some; the assay was immunoSEQ multiplex PCR. The repertoire includes 55,000 to 70,000 clones, about 90% of them detected once, and about a fifth sits in the top ten. Germline V gene sequence: CDR1 SNHLY, CDR2 FYNNEI. V was trimmed by 7 bases and J by 7 bases, leaving 10 bases between them. The CDR3 contains 12 residues. The sequencing sample was made of peripheral blood. V gene TRBV2 combines with J gene TRBJ1-4; no clear D. This clonotype originated in a woman aged 45-65 years with active or convalescent COVID-19. The chain's CDR3 is CASKMASEKLFF. The CDR3 DNA reads as TGTGCCAGCAAAATGGCTAGTGAAAAACTGTTTTTT. Drawing the rest from reference TRBV2 and TRBJ1-4, the complete variable domain is EPEVTQTPSHQVTQMGQEVILRCVPISNHLYFYWYRQILGQKVEFLVSFYNNEISEKSEIFDDQFSVERPDGSNFTLKIRSTKLEDSAMYFCASKMASEKLFFGSGTQLSVL.